A selection of T cell receptor beta chains follows, all from one sample in a study of identical twins. TCRdb called the 5' RACE reads again in MiXCR, with one record for every CDR3 protein. Here the sample spans under 250,000 distinct CDR3 sequences, 6.5% to 9% being singletons. A further study also used this sample, focusing on yellow fever vaccine responses in identical twins.

Sequencing input: CD8+ T cells sorted from blood. The receptor set was obtained from a woman aged 18-29 years in good health. The CDR3 runs from the conserved cysteine through the conserved F or W. A D gene is named only where the DNA matches it firmly. The listing skips clone size in some rows; elsewhere it reads once, few, many or a size class.

D gene	clone size	J gene	CDR3 length	V gene	CDR3 DNA	CDR3 protein
TRBD1	NA	TRBJ1-1	16	TRBV19	TGTGCCAGTAGACCCGGACAGGGATTCTTGAACACTGAAGCTTTCTTT	CASRPGQGFLNTEAFF
NA	NA	TRBJ2-7	14	TRBV2	TGTGCCCAGGGGGGTAGCAAGAGGTCCTACGAGCAGTACTTC	CAQGGSKRSYEQYF
TRBD2	few	TRBJ2-5	15	TRBV6-1	TGTGCCAGCAGTGAACTAGCGGGAGTCGTGGAGACCCAGTACTTC	CASSELAGVVETQYF
NA	many	TRBJ2-7	13	TRBV5-1	TGCGCCAGCAGCTTGGAAGGAACCTACGAGCAGTACTTC	CASSLEGTYEQYF
TRBD2	many	TRBJ2-3	14	TRBV27	TGTGCCAGCAGTTCCGGGGGGGCGGTAGATACGCAGTATTTT	CASSSGGAVDTQYF
NA	NA	TRBJ1-1	14	TRBV6-5	TGTGCCAGCAGTTACTATGGTGAGAACACTGAAGCTTTCTTT	CASSYYGENTEAFF
TRBD2	many	TRBJ2-5	16	TRBV12-3/TRBV12-4	TGTGCCAGCAGTCCGGACTTATCGGGGGGTTTGGAGACCCAGTACTTC	CASSPDLSGGLETQYF
TRBD1	many	TRBJ1-1	16	TRBV9	TGTGCCAGCAGCGCCCGGGACAGTAAAGGGGACACTGAAGCTTTCTTT	CASSARDSKGDTEAFF
NA	many	TRBJ1-4	14	TRBV28	TGTGCCAGCAGCACAGGACAAGCGAATGAAAAACTGTTTTTT	CASSTGQANEKLFF
NA	few	TRBJ2-5	18	TRBV5-5	TGTGCCAGCAGCTTGGAAGGGCCCAGGGGAGTATATCAAGAGACCCAGTACTTC	CASSLEGPRGVYQETQYF
NA	NA	TRBJ2-7	14	TRBV9	TGTGCCAGCAGCGTAGAGGGGGACTCCTACGAGCAGTACTTC	CASSVEGDSYEQYF
NA	few	TRBJ2-3	18	TRBV4-2	TGTGCCAGCAGCCAAGCCCTGGGAACTAGCCCGGTCACAGATACGCAGTATTTT	CASSQALGTSPVTDTQYF
TRBD2	NA	TRBJ2-1	15	TRBV10-1	TGCGCCAGCAGTGAGTCTAGCGGGCTCTACAATGAGCAGTTCTTC	CASSESSGLYNEQFF
TRBD2	NA	TRBJ2-3	14	TRBV24-1	TGTGCCACCAGTGCAGCGGGATCAGCAGATACGCAGTATTTT	CATSAAGSADTQYF
TRBD1	NA	TRBJ2-5	16	TRBV12-3/TRBV12-4	TGTGCCAGCAGTTTAGGGGGGACAGGGGGCTCGGAGACCCAGTACTTC	CASSLGGTGGSETQYF
TRBD1	many	TRBJ2-7	14	TRBV29-1	TGCAGCGTTGAGTTGGACAGGCCTATTGTAGGGCAGTACTTC	CSVELDRPIVGQYF
NA	NA	TRBJ1-2	17	TRBV7-9	TGTGCCAGCAGCTTAGTTTCCGGGCGACAAGGCCCCTATGGCTACACCTTC	CASSLVSGRQGPYGYTF
NA	few	TRBJ1-5	14	TRBV6-1	TGTGCCAGCAGTCCCCTACAGGACTATCAGCCCCAGCATTTT	CASSPLQDYQPQHF
NA	many	TRBJ1-5	13	TRBV12-3/TRBV12-4	TGTGCCAGCAGCCAGAACGGACATCAGCCCCAGCATTTT	CASSQNGHQPQHF
TRBD2	NA	TRBJ2-5	15	TRBV20-1	TGCAGTGCTAGAGATCTGGCGCGGGAGATGGAGACCCAGTACTTC	CSARDLAREMETQYF
NA	many	TRBJ2-7	15	TRBV29-1	TGCAGCGTTGAAGATAGACCAGGGAGCTCCTACGAGCAGTACTTC	CSVEDRPGSSYEQYF
NA	many	TRBJ1-4	14	TRBV12-3/TRBV12-4	TGTGCCAGCAGTTCAGAGGCAACTAATGAAAAACTGTTTTTT	CASSSEATNEKLFF
NA	NA	TRBJ2-5	12	TRBV12-3/TRBV12-4	TGTGCCAGCAGGACCGGAGGAGAGACCCAGTACTTC	CASRTGGETQYF
TRBD2	NA	TRBJ2-7	14	TRBV7-9	TGTGCCAGCAGCTTAGTAGCGGGAGACTACGAGCAGTACTTC	CASSLVAGDYEQYF
NA	NA	TRBJ2-3	16	TRBV6-1	TGTGCCAGCAGTGCTGTTGTCGGCCGTGGGGCAGATACGCAGTATTTT	CASSAVVGRGADTQYF
NA	few	TRBJ2-1	15	TRBV9	TGTGCCAGCAGCACTCACGGGGGGCCCGGAGATGAGCAGTTCTTC	CASSTHGGPGDEQFF
NA	NA	TRBJ1-5	14	TRBV9	TGTGCCAGCAGCGTAGGATATAGCAATCAGCCCCAGCATTTT	CASSVGYSNQPQHF
NA	many	TRBJ2-1	16	TRBV20-1	TGCAGTGCTCTCCGGCAGGGGCGATTATACTACAATGAGCAGTTCTTC	CSALRQGRLYYNEQFF
NA	NA	TRBJ1-1	14	TRBV7-9	TGTGCCAGCAGCGGCAAAGACAAGAACACTGAAGCTTTCTTT	CASSGKDKNTEAFF
TRBD1	many	TRBJ2-7	14	TRBV20-1	TGCAGTGCTGTTCTGACAGGGGGCGACTACGAGCAGTACTTC	CSAVLTGGDYEQYF
TRBD2	many	TRBJ2-1	15	TRBV5-1	TGCGCCAGCAGTTCGGGACTAGCGGGAGACAATGAGCAGTTCTTC	CASSSGLAGDNEQFF
TRBD2	many	TRBJ2-7	12	TRBV28	TGTGCCAGTGTAGCGGGATCCTACGAGCAGTACTTC	CASVAGSYEQYF
NA	few	TRBJ2-1	15	TRBV12-3/TRBV12-4	TGTGCCAGCAGTTTCCGGGACAAGCTCGACAATGAGCAGTTCTTC	CASSFRDKLDNEQFF
NA	few	TRBJ1-6	16	TRBV20-1	TGCAGTGCTAGAGATCCAGAGAGCTCCTATAATTCACCCCTCCACTTT	CSARDPESSYNSPLHF
TRBD1	NA	TRBJ2-5	14	TRBV13	TGTGCCAGCAGCTACCCACAGGGGTTGGAGACCCAGTACTTC	CASSYPQGLETQYF
NA	many	TRBJ2-7	12	TRBV29-1	TGCAGCGTTGAGTCCGATTCCTACGAGCAGTACTTC	CSVESDSYEQYF
NA	many	TRBJ2-2	14	TRBV9	TGTGCCAGCAGCGTAGCCGGTAACACCGGGGAGCTGTTTTTT	CASSVAGNTGELFF
TRBD2	few	TRBJ2-3	14	TRBV10-3	TGTGCCATCACGGAGCGGGAGGTCACAGATACGCAGTATTTT	CAITEREVTDTQYF
TRBD1	many	TRBJ2-3	17	TRBV27	TGTGCCAGCACCCCTTCGAACCGGGACAGGGGCACAGATACGCAGTATTTT	CASTPSNRDRGTDTQYF
TRBD1	NA	TRBJ1-2	13	TRBV7-9	TGTGCCAGCAGTGGCGGGACAGCCTATGGCTACACCTTC	CASSGGTAYGYTF
NA	few	TRBJ2-3	15	TRBV9	TGTGCCAGCAGCGTAGACGGGCGCGACACAGATACGCAGTATTTT	CASSVDGRDTDTQYF
TRBD2	few	TRBJ2-3	16	TRBV7-8	TGTGCCAGCAGCCCCCGGGTAGCGGGGAGCACAGATACGCAGTATTTT	CASSPRVAGSTDTQYF
NA	many	TRBJ2-3	15	TRBV10-3	TGTGCCATCAGCCTAACAGGGATGGGTGCGGATACGCAGTATTTT	CAISLTGMGADTQYF
TRBD2	NA	TRBJ2-3	15	TRBV28	TGTGCCATCTCCCTCGAGCGGGAGGGAACCGATACGCAGTATTTT	CAISLEREGTDTQYF
TRBD1	NA	TRBJ2-7	13	TRBV20-1	TGCAGTGCTCAACAGGGGTTAATGGACGAGCAGTACTTC	CSAQQGLMDEQYF
NA	NA	TRBJ2-5	15	TRBV27	TGTGCCAGCAGCCAAGGCGGCCGACTGCAAGAGACCCAGTACTTC	CASSQGGRLQETQYF
NA	many	TRBJ1-1	15	TRBV7-9	TGTGCCAGCACCCCTCAGCGCGACCCGAACACTGAAGCTTTCTTT	CASTPQRDPNTEAFF
NA	many	TRBJ2-1	15	TRBV12-3/TRBV12-4	TGTGCCAGCACCTCGGACCTTGCCAGCTACAATGAGCAGTTCTTC	CASTSDLASYNEQFF
TRBD1	few	TRBJ1-6	15	TRBV10-2	TGCGCCAGCAGTGAGTCGGGACAGGGGAATTCACCCCTCCACTTT	CASSESGQGNSPLHF
NA	NA	TRBJ2-3	15	TRBV21-1	TGTGCCAGCACCCAAAGTCAGGGGAGCACAGATACGCAGTATTTT	CASTQSQGSTDTQYF
TRBD1	few	TRBJ1-2	15	TRBV19	TGTGCCAGTACCGAATATCAGGGGGAAGGATATGGCTACACCTTC	CASTEYQGEGYGYTF
NA	many	TRBJ1-5	11	TRBV2	TGTGCCAGCAGTGATGGTCAGCCCCAGCATTTT	CASSDGQPQHF
NA	many	TRBJ1-5	16	TRBV4-1	TGCGCCAGCAGCCAAGAGCCCATGACAGGAGGACAGCCCCAGCATTTT	CASSQEPMTGGQPQHF
TRBD1	few	TRBJ1-6	15	TRBV6-1	TGTGCCAGCACCGAAGGGACAGGCAAAAATTCACCCCTCCACTTT	CASTEGTGKNSPLHF
NA	many	TRBJ1-1	14	TRBV27	TGTGCCAGCAGCTCCCGTGGAGGGTACACTGAAGCTTTCTTT	CASSSRGGYTEAFF
TRBD2	NA	TRBJ2-1	13	TRBV12-3/TRBV12-4	TGTGCCAGCAGTTTCGGGCTAGCGGGAGGGAGGTTCTTC	CASSFGLAGGRFF